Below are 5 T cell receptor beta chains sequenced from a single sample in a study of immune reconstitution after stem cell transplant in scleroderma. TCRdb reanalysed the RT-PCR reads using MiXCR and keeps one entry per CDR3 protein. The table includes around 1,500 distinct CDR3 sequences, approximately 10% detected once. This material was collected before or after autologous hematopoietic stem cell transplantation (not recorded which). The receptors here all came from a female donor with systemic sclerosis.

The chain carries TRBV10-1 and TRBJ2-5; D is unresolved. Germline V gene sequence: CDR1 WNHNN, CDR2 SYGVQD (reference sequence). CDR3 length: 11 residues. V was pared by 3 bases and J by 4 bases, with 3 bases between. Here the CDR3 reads CASSDSETQYF. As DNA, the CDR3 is TGCGCCAGCAGTGATTCAGAGACCCAGTACTTC.

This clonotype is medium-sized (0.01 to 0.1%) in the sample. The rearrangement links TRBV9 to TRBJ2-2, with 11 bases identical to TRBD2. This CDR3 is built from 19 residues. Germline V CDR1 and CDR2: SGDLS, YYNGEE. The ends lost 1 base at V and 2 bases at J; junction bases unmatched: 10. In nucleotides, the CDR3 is TGTGCCAGCAGCGTATCCCCCCTTAGCGGGAGGGCCAACACCGGGGAGCTGTTTTTT. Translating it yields CASSVSPLSGRANTGELFF.

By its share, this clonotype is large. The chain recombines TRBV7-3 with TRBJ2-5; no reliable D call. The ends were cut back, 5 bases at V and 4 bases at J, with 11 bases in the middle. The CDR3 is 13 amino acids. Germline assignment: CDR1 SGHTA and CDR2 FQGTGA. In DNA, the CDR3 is TGTGCCAGCAGCCCGGGCCCTAGAGAGACCCAGTACTTC. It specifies CASSPGPRETQYF.

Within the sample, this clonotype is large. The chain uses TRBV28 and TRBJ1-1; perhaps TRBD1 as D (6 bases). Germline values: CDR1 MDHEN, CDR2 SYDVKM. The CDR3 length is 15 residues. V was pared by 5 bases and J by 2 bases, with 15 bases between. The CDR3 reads CASSPSRTVNTEAFF. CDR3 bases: TGTGCCAGCAGTCCATCCCGGACAGTCAACACTGAAGCTTTCTTT. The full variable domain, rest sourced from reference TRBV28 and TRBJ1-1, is DVKVTQSSRYLVKRTGEKVFLECVQDMDHENMFWYRQDPGLGLRLIYFSYDVKMKEKGDIPEGYSVSREKKERFSLILESASTNQTSMYLCASSPSRTVNTEAFFGQGTRLTVV.

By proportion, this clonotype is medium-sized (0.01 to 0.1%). The CDR3 is CASDTGTRGAAFF. For the CDR3, the DNA is TGTGCCAGCGATACGGGGACCCGTGGAGCGGCTTTCTTT. This sequence joins TRBV2 and TRBJ1-1; D might be TRBD1 (5 bases). This CDR3 region has 13 residues. Trimming took 8 bases from V and 11 from J, leaving 21 bases between them. Germline assignment: CDR1 SNHLY and CDR2 FYNNEI.